These T cell receptor beta chains were read from a single sample in a study of Ad26.COV2.S vaccination and SARS-CoV-2 variants. Sequencing was performed with immunoSEQ multiplex PCR; in TCRdb, only in-frame clones are kept and a portion is missing. The sample yields around 300,000 clones, 85% to 90% seen once. Sample: peripheral blood, taken in a trial of Ad26.COV2.S vaccine versus placebo. The receptors come from a person between 18 and 65 years old who received the Ad26.COV2.S COVID-19 vaccine or a placebo. The CDR3 runs from the conserved cysteine through the conserved F or W. A D gene is named only where the DNA matches it firmly. The size entry is marked missing in some rows and otherwise reads once, few, many or a size class.

v_call	d_call	j_call	clone_size	cdr3_aa	cdr3_nt
TRBV4-1	-	TRBJ1-4	few	CASSQEGRRGEKLFF	TGCGCCAGCAGCCAAGAAGGACGGAGAGGGGAAAAACTGTTTTTT
TRBV28	TRBD2	TRBJ2-1	-	CASSPRTSGRENEQFF	TGTGCCAGCAGTCCCAGGACTAGCGGACGAGAAAATGAGCAGTTCTTC
TRBV5-5	-	TRBJ2-7	-	CASSLRQEPYEQYF	TGTGCCAGCAGCTTGCGTCAGGAGCCCTACGAGCAGTACTTC
TRBV6-1	-	TRBJ1-5	-	CASSEDLAGNQPQHF	TGTGCCAGCAGTGAAGATTTGGCAGGGAATCAGCCCCAGCATTTT
TRBV13	-	TRBJ2-7	-	CASSPDSSFEQYF	TGTGCCAGCAGCCCCGACTCCTCCTTCGAGCAGTACTTC
TRBV19	-	TRBJ2-1	-	CASSTPDLLSSYNEQFF	TGTGCCAGTAGTACCCCGGACTTATTAAGCTCCTACAATGAGCAGTTCTTC
TRBV19	-	TRBJ1-1	few	CASAVGMNTEAFF	TGTGCCAGTGCCGTCGGGATGAACACTGAAGCTTTCTTT
TRBV2	-	TRBJ1-5	-	CASGKVYQPQHF	TGTGCCAGCGGGAAGGTTTATCAGCCCCAGCATTTT
TRBV6-6	-	TRBJ2-7	few	CASSYPPDAGSYEQYF	TGTGCCAGCAGTTACCCTCCGGACGCAGGCTCCTACGAGCAGTACTTC
TRBV9	TRBD1	TRBJ1-3	-	CASSVGQGGPGNTIYF	TGTGCCAGCAGCGTGGGACAGGGAGGCCCTGGAAACACCATATATTTT
TRBV6-5	TRBD1	TRBJ1-2	-	CASSLPGQGNGYTF	TGTGCCAGCAGTTTACCGGGACAGGGGAATGGCTACACCTTC
TRBV3-1/TRBV3-2	-	TRBJ2-7	-	CASSRTGLSSYEQYF	TGTGCCAGCAGCCGGACGGGACTGAGCTCCTACGAGCAGTACTTC
TRBV14	-	TRBJ2-7	once	CASSQGNEQYF	TGTGCCAGCAGCCAAGGGAACGAGCAGTACTTC
TRBV5-1	TRBD1	TRBJ2-3	-	CASSSRDGTGRTDTQYF	TGCGCCAGCAGCTCCCGCGACGGGACAGGCAGGACAGATACGCAGTATTTT
TRBV6-2/TRBV6-3	-	TRBJ2-1	few	CASSWVRADYNEQFF	TGTGCCAGCAGTTGGGTGAGAGCGGACTACAATGAGCAGTTCTTC
TRBV6-6	-	TRBJ2-7	few	CASSPEAHEQYF	TGTGCCAGCAGTCCCGAGGCCCACGAGCAGTACTTC
TRBV2	-	TRBJ1-5	once	CASQRSLGFYSNQPQHF	TGTGCCAGCCAGAGGAGCTTGGGATTTTATAGCAATCAGCCCCAGCATTTT
TRBV18	TRBD2	TRBJ2-5	once	CASSLTAAGGLETQYF	TGTGCCAGCTCACTAACGGCCGCGGGGGGGCTAGAGACCCAGTACTTC
TRBV30	-	TRBJ1-2	-	CAWSVTGLLNYGYTF	TGTGCCTGGAGTGTAACGGGTCTACTTAACTATGGCTACACCTTC
TRBV7-3	TRBD2	TRBJ2-1	-	CASSTTTSGKVF	TGTGCCAGCAGCACCACCACTAGCGGGAAGGTCTTC
TRBV19	-	TRBJ2-1	few	CASSTSYSYEQFF	TGTGCCAGTAGTACCTCCTACTCCTACGAGCAGTTCTTC
TRBV12-3/TRBV12-4	-	TRBJ1-5	-	CASTRTGNQPQHF	TGTGCCAGCACCCGGACAGGCAATCAGCCCCAGCATTTT
TRBV7-2	-	TRBJ1-2	-	CASSLAPDSLGGYTF	TGTGCCAGCAGCTTAGCCCCGGACAGCCTAGGTGGCTACACCTTC
TRBV9	TRBD1	TRBJ2-5	-	CASSAWDREETQYF	TGTGCCAGCAGCGCTTGGGACAGGGAAGAGACCCAGTACTTC
TRBV5-6	-	TRBJ1-2	-	CASSLPGAHYGYTF	TGTGCCAGCAGCTTGCCCGGGGCCCACTATGGCTACACCTTC
TRBV19	TRBD1	TRBJ1-6	-	CASSIGDRGTSPLHF	TGTGCCAGTAGTATCGGAGACAGGGGAACATCACCCCTCCACTTT
TRBV30	-	TRBJ1-2	-	CAWSVGLPMGGYTF	TGTGCCTGGAGTGTAGGACTCCCCATGGGAGGCTACACCTTC
TRBV6-5	TRBD1	TRBJ2-1	-	CASSPDRGLNEQFF	TGTGCCAGCAGTCCGGACAGGGGGCTGAATGAGCAGTTCTTC
TRBV9	-	TRBJ2-1	-	CASSGRAGLNYNEQFF	TGTGCCAGCAGCGGAAGAGCGGGCTTAAACTACAATGAGCAGTTCTTC
TRBV29-1	TRBD1	TRBJ2-5	-	CSVEKPGQGAGETQYF	TGCAGCGTTGAAAAACCCGGACAGGGGGCAGGGGAGACCCAGTACTTC
TRBV6-1	TRBD1	TRBJ1-2	-	CASSEGQGALPYGYTF	TGTGCCAGCAGTGAGGGACAGGGGGCGCTGCCCTATGGCTACACCTTC
TRBV5-4	-	TRBJ1-4	-	CASSNIGPGEEKLFF	TGTGCCAGCAGCAACATAGGACCAGGGGAAGAAAAACTGTTTTTT
TRBV7-2	-	TRBJ2-1	-	CASSLRPDSYNEQFF	TGTGCCAGCAGCTTAAGACCCGACTCCTACAATGAGCAGTTCTTC
TRBV11-2	-	TRBJ1-1	-	CASSLTENTEAFF	TGTGCCAGCAGCTTGACAGAGAACACTGAAGCTTTCTTT
TRBV7-2	-	TRBJ1-3	-	CASSFRSGGGSADTIYF	TGTGCCAGCAGCTTCCGCTCGGGGGGGGGTTCGGCGGACACCATATATTTT
TRBV11-3	-	TRBJ2-5	-	CASSSGLQETQYF	TGTGCCAGCAGCTCAGGGCTCCAAGAGACCCAGTACTTC
TRBV12-3/TRBV12-4	-	TRBJ2-5	once	CASTSQRETQYF	TGTGCCAGCACCTCACAGAGGGAGACCCAGTACTTC
TRBV7-9	-	TRBJ2-1	-	CASEVVASYNEQFF	TGTGCCAGCGAAGTTGTGGCCTCCTACAATGAGCAGTTCTTC
TRBV9	-	TRBJ2-1	-	CASSGDPVGDEQFF	TGTGCCAGCAGCGGGGACCCAGTAGGGGATGAGCAGTTCTTC
TRBV21-1	-	TRBJ2-5	-	CASSKDNFAQETQYF	TGTGCCAGCAGCAAAGATAATTTCGCCCAAGAGACCCAGTACTTC
TRBV6-5	-	TRBJ1-1	-	CASSLQDGNTEAFF	TGTGCCAGCAGCCTCCAGGACGGGAACACTGAAGCTTTCTTT
TRBV6-5	-	TRBJ1-4	-	CASSYSNNEKLFF	TGTGCCAGCAGTTACTCGAATAATGAAAAACTGTTTTTT
TRBV7-9	-	TRBJ2-5	-	CASSLVSRETQYF	TGTGCCAGCAGCTTAGTTAGTCGGGAGACCCAGTACTTC
TRBV12-3/TRBV12-4	TRBD2	TRBJ2-3	-	CASRRGGADTQYF	TGTGCCAGCAGGCGGGGGGGGGCAGATACGCAGTATTTT
TRBV7-6	-	TRBJ2-1	-	CASSLLGAWSDEQFF	TGTGCCAGCAGCCTCCTGGGGGCCTGGTCGGATGAGCAGTTCTTC
TRBV18	-	TRBJ2-5	-	CASSPRGDRETQYF	TGTGCCAGCTCACCACGAGGGGATCGGGAGACCCAGTACTTC
TRBV7-2	TRBD1	TRBJ1-3	once	CASSLVGQVRYSGNTIYF	TGTGCCAGCAGCTTAGTGGGACAGGTTAGGTACTCTGGAAACACCATATATTTT
TRBV3-1/TRBV3-2	-	TRBJ2-5	-	CASSQDWDGDQETQYF	TGTGCCAGCAGCCAAGATTGGGACGGGGACCAAGAGACCCAGTACTTC
TRBV6-2/TRBV6-3	TRBD1	TRBJ1-4	-	CASSYSLRTGWDEKLFF	TGTGCCAGCAGTTACTCACTTCGGACAGGGTGGGACGAAAAACTGTTTTTT
TRBV7-2	-	TRBJ2-7	-	CASSPWAGSSYEQYF	TGTGCCAGCAGCCCCTGGGCAGGGTCTTCGTACGAGCAGTACTTC
TRBV6-5	TRBD1	TRBJ1-1	once	CASSKWTGVAFF	TGTGCCAGCAGTAAATGGACAGGGGTGGCTTTCTTT
TRBV5-1	TRBD1	TRBJ2-2	-	CASRWTGNTGELFF	TGCGCCAGCCGCTGGACAGGGAACACCGGGGAGCTGTTTTTT
TRBV29-1	TRBD1	TRBJ2-2	-	CSVAGTGIIRGELFF	TGCAGCGTGGCCGGGACAGGGATCATCCGCGGGGAGCTGTTTTTT
TRBV27	-	TRBJ2-5	-	CASSPPPLKTQYF	TGTGCCAGCAGTCCCCCCCCTTTGAAGACCCAGTACTTC
TRBV27	-	TRBJ2-3	-	CASSLRVDADTQYF	TGTGCCAGCAGTTTACGGGTAGATGCAGATACGCAGTATTTT